One and the same sample provided the 10 T cell receptor beta chains below, sequenced in a study of tumor-infiltrating lymphocytes in primary liver carcinoma. The authors made TCR beta cDNA from about 500 ng total RNA with a constant-region primer. TCR beta libraries came from three nested multiplex PCR rounds using slightly modified ARM-PCR. For 10 cycles apiece, the opening two PCR rounds ran with TRBV1-TRBV30 forward primers and a C-beta reverse primer. MiXCR was run by TCRdb on the multiplex PCR reads, yielding one entry per CDR3 protein. The sample has 50,000 to 70,000 distinct CDR3 sequences, 60% to 85% seen once. Investigators took RNA and DNA out together from about 19-30 mg of unsorted bulk tissue. Sequencing used liver tumor tissue from sampling region 2. Subset: tumor region T2, inferior pole. The receptors derive from a middle-aged man with primary liver carcinoma and hepatitis B virus infection.

To note about this clonotype: One junction end disagrees with the germline gene, perhaps due to a read error. This rearrangement joins TRBV4-1 to TRBJ1-5, with D possibly TRBD1 on 5 matching bases. CDR1 is MGHRA and CDR2 is YSYEKL in the germline V gene. The length of the CDR3 is 15 residues. CDR3 nucleotide sequence: TGCTCCAGCAGTCCCATAGGGGTGAGCAAACAGCCCCAGCATTTT. Translated: CSSSPIGVSKQPQHF.

In regard to this clonotype: Given the absence of the conserved phenylalanine or tryptophan at the CDR3 end, a read error is likely. CDR3 sequence: CASRLYQLVSEQFS. Written as DNA, the CDR3 is TGTGCCAGCAGGTTATACCAGCTAGTTAGTGAGCAGTTCTCC. The chain carries TRBV11-2 and TRBJ2-1; D is ambiguous. V lost 6 bases and J lost 9, with 18 bases in between. This CDR3 comprises 14 residues. Germline assignment: CDR1 SGHAT and CDR2 FQNNGV.

With regard to this clonotype: Relative to the germline gene, one junction end is altered; a read error may explain this. The rearrangement joins TRBV29-1 to TRBJ2-5; D gene uncertain. The CDR3 spans 12 residues. Germline V lookup: CDR1 SQVTM, CDR2 ANQGSEA. The CDR3 DNA reads as TGCAGCGTTCCCCTGGGCGTGGAGACCCAGTGCTTC. It yields the protein CSVPLGVETQCF. Full variable domain (rest looked up from reference TRBV29-1 and TRBJ2-5): SAVISQKPSRDICQRGTSLTIQCQVDSQVTMMFWYRQQPGQSLTLIATANQGSEATYESGFVIDKFPISRPNLTFSTLTVSNMSPEDSSIYLCSVPLGVETQCFGPGTRLLVL.

Worth noting for this clonotype: This clone may be a read error of a much larger clone one base away. The chain recombines TRBV28 with TRBJ2-5; tentative D call: TRBD2 (6 bases). V dropped 4 bases and J dropped 2 bases, with 14 bases sitting between them. Per germline, CDR1 MDHEN and CDR2 SYDVKM. The CDR3 runs to 15 residues. Written as DNA, the CDR3 is TGTGCCAGCAGTTCCTTCGGGACTTCTCAAGAGACCCAGTACTTC. As protein: CASSSFGTSQETQYF.

The table lists this clonotype with many counts. V is TRBV5-1 and J is TRBJ2-7, with D maybe TRBD1 (5 bases). Germline CDR1 and CDR2: SGHRS and YFSETQ. This CDR3 has 13 residues. Trimming shortened V by 4 bases and J by 2 bases, and 10 bases separated the two germline ends. The CDR3 DNA sequence: TGCGCCAGCAGCATCGGACACCCCTACGAGCAGTACTTC. Its protein product is CASSIGHPYEQYF.

The CDR3 reads CSVLGGWGVRNSYEQYF. The CDR3, as DNA: TGCAGCGTTTTAGGTGGTTGGGGAGTGAGGAACTCCTACGAGCAGTACTTC. The chain is built from TRBV29-1 and TRBJ2-7; tentative D call: TRBD2 (5 bases). This CDR3 is built from 17 residues. The V gene's germline CDR1 is SQVTM and CDR2 ANQGSEA. The ends were cut back, 5 bases at V and 0 bases at J, with 23 bases in the middle.

Comment on this clonotype: A read error may produce the germline difference seen at one junction end. The genes are TRBV11-1 and TRBJ2-2, with a tentative D call TRBD2 (6 bases). In germline, CDR1 is SGHAT, CDR2 FQDESV (reference sequence). The CDR3 length is 13 residues. CDR3 amino acids: CASNLVRFGGLFF. The CDR3 DNA sequence: TGTGCCAGCAACTTAGTACGTTTCGGGGGGCTGTTTTTT.

To note about this clonotype: Its ends do not fully match the called genes, so a read error is possible. This chain links TRBV6-2 or TRBV6-3 with TRBJ1-1; tentative D call: TRBD1 (5 bases). There are 17 residues in the CDR3. Germline V gives CDR1 MNHEY, CDR2 SVGEGT. CDR3 coding DNA: TGTGCCAACAGTTACGTCACAGGCGGGCCCATGAACACTGAAGCTTTCTTT. Encoded protein: CANSYVTGGPMNTEAFF.

Details on this clonotype: The junction differs from germline at one of its ends, possibly a read error. The V gene is TRBV29-1, the J gene TRBJ1-2; D is uncertain. Germline V gene lookup returns CDR1 SQVTM and CDR2 ANQGSEA. CDR3 length: 18 amino acids. For the CDR3, the DNA is TGCAGCGTTGGGGCATCAACCGGAACTCAAGTGGCTAACTGTGGCTACACCTTC. It is translated as CSVGASTGTQVANCGYTF.

V is TRBV12-3 or TRBV12-4 and J is TRBJ2-7, with 8 bases identical to TRBD1. CDR3 length: 15 amino acids. V shed 6 bases and J 9 bases; nucleotides not matched to a gene: 16. CDR3: CASSRGTGGPYMQYF. CDR3 DNA sequence: TGTGCCAGCAGCCGAGGCACAGGGGGACCCTACATGCAGTACTTC.